Following are 7 T cell receptor beta chains from one sample sequenced in a study of cytomegalovirus exposure and HLA in healthy donors. The PCR contained 60 Vbeta and 13 Jbeta primers. Generated by immunoSEQ multiplex PCR, the TCRdb table keeps only in-frame clones and is missing some. The top ten hold approximately 7% of the sample, which has roughly 160,000 clones, about four fifths seen once. The sequenced material came from PBMCs. These TCRs come from a woman aged 25-40 years in good health and CMV-seropositive.

The V gene is TRBV18, the J gene TRBJ2-3; D is uncertain. Trimming pared 0 bases from V and 0 bases from J, leaving 7 bases between. The CDR3 loop spans 15 amino acids. The germline V gene encodes CDR1 KGHSH and CDR2 LQKENI. The CDR3 sequence is CASSPPTSSTDTQYF. In DNA, the CDR3 is TGTGCCAGCTCACCACCTACTTCTAGCACAGATACGCAGTATTTT. The full variable domain, with the rest looked up from reference TRBV18 and TRBJ2-3, is NAGVMQNPRHLVRRRGQEARLRCSPMKGHSHVYWYRQLPEEGLKFMVYLQKENIIDESGMPKERFSAEFPKEGPSILRIQQVVRGDSAAYFCASSPPTSSTDTQYFGPGTRLTVL.

The J gene is TRBJ2-7, the V gene TRBV2, with TRBD2 matching 7 bases. Germline loops: CDR1 SNHLY, CDR2 FYNNEI. Trimming at V came to 5 bases and at J to 7 bases, leaving 11 bases not matched to a gene. CDR3 length equals 14 residues. The CDR3 spells CASSPGSGVREQYF. The CDR3 DNA is TGTGCCAGCAGTCCGGGGAGCGGGGTAAGAGAGCAGTACTTC.

The gene calls are TRBV7-9 and TRBJ2-5; the match to TRBD2 covers 11 bases. The CDR3 length is 14 residues. J was trimmed by 5 bases and V by 5 bases; bases with no gene match: 4. CDR1 is SEHNR and CDR2 is FQNEAQ in the germline V gene (reference sequence). CDR3 coding DNA: TGTGCCAGCAGCAAACTAGCGGGGGAGGAGACCCAGTACTTC. Protein sequence: CASSKLAGEETQYF.

The chain carries TRBV19 and TRBJ2-6; 7 positions agree with TRBD2. The ends lost 2 bases at V and 1 base at J; junction bases unmatched: 8. Germline loops: CDR1 LNHDA, CDR2 SQIVND (reference sequence). CDR3 length: 18 amino acids. The CDR3 spells CASSISPFGGSGANVLTF. The CDR3 DNA reads as TGTGCCAGTAGTATATCCCCCTTCGGGGGGTCTGGGGCCAACGTCCTGACTTTC.

Written as DNA, the CDR3 is TGCAGCGTAGACAGTGATGAGCAGTTCTTC. Its translation is CSVDSDEQFF. This chain links TRBV29-1 with TRBJ2-1, with D perhaps TRBD1 (5 bases). Between the trimmed V and J ends, which lost 6 bases and 8 bases, there was a span of 8 bases. Germline V gene sequence: CDR1 SQVTM, CDR2 ANQGSEA. There are 10 residues in the CDR3.

In regard to this clone: Compared with germline, one end of the junction differs, possibly owing to a read error. The V gene is TRBV7-9, the J gene TRBJ2-1, with 9 bases fitting TRBD2. Per the germline V gene, CDR1 is SEHNR and CDR2 is FQNEAQ (reference sequence). This CDR3 has 19 residues. The CDR3 sequence: CASSLLLGGGATSHNEQFF. The CDR3 DNA sequence: TGTGCCAGCAGCTTACTGTTAGGCGGGGGGGCCACCTCCCACAATGAGCAGTTCTTC.

This clone was picked up one time. An end of the junction differs from the germline gene, which may be a read error. This sequence joins TRBV9 and TRBJ2-2; 7 nucleotides match TRBD1. In germline, CDR1 is SGDLS, CDR2 YYNGEE. The CDR3 loop spans 11 amino acids. The DNA of the CDR3 is TGTGCCAGCAGCGCCTCAGGGGGGCTGTTTTTT. It encodes CASSASGGLFF.